The 18 T cell receptor beta chains below all came from one sample that was sequenced in a study of cytomegalovirus exposure and HLA in healthy donors. PCR primers comprised 60 Vbeta and 13 Jbeta primers. Using immunoSEQ multiplex PCR, the repertoire was profiled, and TCRdb retains in-frame clones only, with some absent. The sample shows more than 200,000 clones, roughly 80% of them seen only once. The material sequenced was PBMCs. The receptor set was obtained from a middle-aged man in good health and CMV-seronegative.

The V gene is TRBV28, the J gene TRBJ1-3; 7 positions match TRBD1. The CDR3 totals 17 residues. J lost 3 bases, V lost 4 bases, and 12 bases had no gene match. From germline, CDR1 is MDHEN and CDR2 SYDVKM. The CDR3 DNA follows: TGTGCCAGCAGTTCCCCGACATTACACAGGGGTGGAAACACCATATATTTT. Protein product: CASSSPTLHRGGNTIYF.

The V and J genes are TRBV29-1 and TRBJ2-1, with 8 bases that match TRBD2. After removal of 4 bases from V and 10 bases from J, the junction contained 6 bases not matched to a gene. The CDR3 length is 12 residues. Germline V lookup: CDR1 SQVTM, CDR2 ANQGSEA. The CDR3 region has the DNA TGCAGCGTTGTGGCGGGAGGACGCGAGCAGTTCTTC. As protein: CSVVAGGREQFF.

The CDR3 coding sequence is TGCGCCAGCAGCTTGGGCGCCGGGACAGGGATAAACTACGAAGCTTTCTTT. It specifies CASSLGAGTGINYEAFF. The rearrangement links TRBV5-1 to TRBJ1-1; 9 bases match TRBD1. V lost 0 bases to trimming and J lost 8 bases; unmatched junction nucleotides: 14. Germline V gene data show CDR1 as SGHRS and CDR2 as YFSETQ. This CDR3 is 17 amino acids long.

About this clone: A read error may account for a junction end that differs from germline. The chain links TRBV2 to TRBJ1-5, with D perhaps TRBD1 (6 bases). The CDR3 contains 15 residues. The germline CDR1 and CDR2 sequences are SNHLY and FYNNEI. In DNA, the CDR3 is TGTGCCAGCAGGGAAGGCAGGGGCAAGAATCAGCCCCAGCATTTT. Translated, it gives CASREGRGKNQPQHF.

The V and J genes are TRBV11-2 and TRBJ2-7; 9 nucleotides line up with TRBD1. CDR1 and CDR2 (germline): SGHAT, FQNNGV. The CDR3 runs to 16 residues. V shed 4 bases and J 3 bases; nucleotides not matched to a gene: 10. The CDR3 region is CASSSGTGLGHYEQYF. The CDR3 DNA reads as TGTGCCAGCAGCTCCGGGACAGGGTTAGGCCACTACGAGCAGTACTTC. Together with reference TRBV11-2 and TRBJ2-7, the CDR3 gives the full variable domain: EAGVAQSPRYKIIEKRQSVAFWCNPISGHATLYWYQQILGQGPKLLIQFQNNGVVDDSQLPKDRFSAERLKGVDSTLKIQPAKLEDSAVYLCASSSGTGLGHYEQYFGPGTRLTVT.

As regards this clone: One junction end does not reproduce the germline sequence, and a read error may be involved. V and J are TRBV7-9 and TRBJ2-1; 11 bases line up with TRBD2. The CDR3 runs to 17 residues. The germline V gene encodes CDR1 SEHNR and CDR2 FQNEAQ (reference sequence). The CDR3 sequence: CSSSLFLAGGRYNEQFF. The CDR3 nucleotides read TGTTCCAGCAGCTTATTTCTAGCGGGAGGCAGGTACAATGAGCAGTTCTTC.

The J gene is TRBJ2-7, the V gene TRBV5-4; 9 positions agree with TRBD1. V gave up 4 bases and J gave up 4 bases; unmatched junction bases: 3. Germline lookup yields CDR1 SGHNT and CDR2 YYREEE (reference sequence). The CDR3 covers 13 residues. The CDR3 DNA reads as TGTGCCAGCAGCCGGGACAGGGAATACGAGCAGTACTTC. Protein product: CASSRDREYEQYF.

The chain is built from TRBV15 and TRBJ1-5; the D gene is possibly TRBD1 (5 bases). The length of the CDR3 is 16 residues. Trimming pared 1 base from V and 0 bases from J, leaving 10 bases between. From germline, CDR1 is LNHNV and CDR2 YYDKDF (reference sequence). The CDR3 DNA sequence: TGTGCCACCAGCAGAGTCCGGGGGGATAGCAATCAGCCCCAGCATTTT. It specifies CATSRVRGDSNQPQHF.

This chain joins TRBV7-9 and TRBJ2-3; D not certain. Looked up from germline, CDR1 is SEHNR and CDR2 is FQNEAQ (reference sequence). The CDR3 is made up of 12 amino acids. The germline V and J ends were trimmed by 3 bases and 4 bases, with 5 bases remaining between them. This CDR3 reads CASSLTSDTQYF. The CDR3 region has the DNA TGTGCCAGCAGCTTGACTTCAGATACGCAGTATTTT.

Comment on this clone: An end of the junction does not agree with germline; a read error may underlie this. J is TRBJ1-2 and V is TRBV7-9; tentatively, D is TRBD1 (5 bases). The CDR3 length is 16 residues. Germline V gene lookup returns CDR1 SEHNR and CDR2 FQNEAQ (reference sequence). The CDR3 sequence is CSSSLDSRTRVYGYTF. Written as DNA, the CDR3 is TGTTCCAGCAGCTTAGATTCTCGGACAAGGGTCTATGGCTACACCTTC.

This clone was found a few times. The chain carries TRBV10-1 and TRBJ2-3; 12 positions match TRBD2. V dropped 0 bases and J dropped 1; count of bases not matched to a gene: 2. The CDR3 is 17 residues long. The germline gives CDR1 WNHNN, CDR2 SYGVQD (reference sequence). The CDR3 DNA reads TGCGCCAGCAGTGAGTCGTGGACTAGCGGGGGCACAGATACGCAGTATTTT. This encodes CASSESWTSGGTDTQYF.

The rearrangement links TRBV19 to TRBJ1-4; D is uncertain. The CDR3 loop spans 16 amino acids. Trimming left V 3 bases short and J 0 bases short, with 11 bases between. CDR1 is LNHDA, CDR2 SQIVND, per germline (reference sequence). As DNA, the CDR3 is TGTGCCAGTAGTATCCTTGGAGCGGCAACTAATGAAAAACTGTTTTTT. Translating it yields CASSILGAATNEKLFF.

This rearrangement joins TRBV19 to TRBJ1-1, with 8 bases identical to TRBD1. Germline CDR1 reads LNHDA; CDR2 reads SQIVND (reference sequence). V lost 7 bases, J lost 7 bases, and 8 bases stayed unmatched. The CDR3 totals 13 residues. CDR3 in amino acids: CASNGDRPNEAFF. Here the CDR3 DNA reads TGTGCCAGTAATGGGGACAGGCCAAATGAAGCTTTCTTT. Variable domain in full (rest from reference TRBV19 and TRBJ1-1): DGGITQSPKYLFRKEGQNVTLSCEQNLNHDAMYWYRQDPGQGLRLIYYSQIVNDFQKGDIAEGYSVSREKKESFPLTVTSAQKNPTAFYLCASNGDRPNEAFFGQGTRLTVV.

The chain links TRBV6-1 to TRBJ1-6; 8 bases line up with TRBD1. J lost 4 bases, V lost 6 bases, and 5 bases had no gene match. Germline V lookup: CDR1 MNHNS, CDR2 SASEGT. CDR3 length: 15 residues. The CDR3 coding sequence is TGTGCCAGCAGCTACCGGGACAGGTATAATTCACCCCTCCACTTT. It yields the protein CASSYRDRYNSPLHF.

The V call is TRBV4-1, the J call TRBJ2-5; the match to TRBD1 covers 7 bases. The CDR3 is 14 residues long. The ends lost 0 bases at V and 11 bases at J; junction bases unmatched: 9. CDR1 MGHRA and CDR2 YSYEKL come from the germline V gene. The CDR3 sequence: CASSQDARGQEQYF. CDR3 nucleotides: TGCGCCAGCAGCCAAGATGCGAGGGGGCAAGAGCAGTACTTC.

V usage is TRBV28 and J usage is TRBJ2-3, with 7 bases matching TRBD2. Germline lookup yields CDR1 MDHEN and CDR2 SYDVKM. This CDR3 comprises 14 residues. The trim removed 10 bases at V and 0 bases at J, leaving 7 bases unmatched. CDR3 nucleotides: TGTGCCACCCGGGGAGGGCTGAGCACAGATACGCAGTATTTT. Protein product: CATRGGLSTDTQYF. The entire variable domain, with the rest obtained from reference TRBV28 and TRBJ2-3, is as follows: DVKVTQSSRYLVKRTGEKVFLECVQDMDHENMFWYRQDPGLGLRLIYFSYDVKMKEKGDIPEGYSVSREKKERFSLILESASTNQTSMYLCATRGGLSTDTQYFGPGTRLTVL.

The CDR3 nucleotides read TGCAGCGTTGAAGCCCTGGACAGGGACGAGCAGTACTTC. This codes for CSVEALDRDEQYF. The V call is TRBV29-1, the J call TRBJ2-7, with TRBD1 matching over 8 bases. This CDR3 is built from 13 residues. CDR1 is SQVTM and CDR2 is ANQGSEA in the germline V gene. J gave up 5 bases and V 1 base, and 4 bases lay outside the gene matches.

The DNA for the CDR3 is TGTGCCAGCAGCGAGCCGAATATCAGAAAGACTCATGGCTACACCTTC. Encoded protein: CASSEPNIRKTHGYTF. This chain joins TRBV7-9 and TRBJ1-2; D call uncertain. Germline CDR1 is SEHNR and CDR2 is FQNEAQ (reference sequence). Trimming shortened V by 5 bases and J by 6 bases, and 22 bases separated the two germline ends. The CDR3 is 16 residues long.